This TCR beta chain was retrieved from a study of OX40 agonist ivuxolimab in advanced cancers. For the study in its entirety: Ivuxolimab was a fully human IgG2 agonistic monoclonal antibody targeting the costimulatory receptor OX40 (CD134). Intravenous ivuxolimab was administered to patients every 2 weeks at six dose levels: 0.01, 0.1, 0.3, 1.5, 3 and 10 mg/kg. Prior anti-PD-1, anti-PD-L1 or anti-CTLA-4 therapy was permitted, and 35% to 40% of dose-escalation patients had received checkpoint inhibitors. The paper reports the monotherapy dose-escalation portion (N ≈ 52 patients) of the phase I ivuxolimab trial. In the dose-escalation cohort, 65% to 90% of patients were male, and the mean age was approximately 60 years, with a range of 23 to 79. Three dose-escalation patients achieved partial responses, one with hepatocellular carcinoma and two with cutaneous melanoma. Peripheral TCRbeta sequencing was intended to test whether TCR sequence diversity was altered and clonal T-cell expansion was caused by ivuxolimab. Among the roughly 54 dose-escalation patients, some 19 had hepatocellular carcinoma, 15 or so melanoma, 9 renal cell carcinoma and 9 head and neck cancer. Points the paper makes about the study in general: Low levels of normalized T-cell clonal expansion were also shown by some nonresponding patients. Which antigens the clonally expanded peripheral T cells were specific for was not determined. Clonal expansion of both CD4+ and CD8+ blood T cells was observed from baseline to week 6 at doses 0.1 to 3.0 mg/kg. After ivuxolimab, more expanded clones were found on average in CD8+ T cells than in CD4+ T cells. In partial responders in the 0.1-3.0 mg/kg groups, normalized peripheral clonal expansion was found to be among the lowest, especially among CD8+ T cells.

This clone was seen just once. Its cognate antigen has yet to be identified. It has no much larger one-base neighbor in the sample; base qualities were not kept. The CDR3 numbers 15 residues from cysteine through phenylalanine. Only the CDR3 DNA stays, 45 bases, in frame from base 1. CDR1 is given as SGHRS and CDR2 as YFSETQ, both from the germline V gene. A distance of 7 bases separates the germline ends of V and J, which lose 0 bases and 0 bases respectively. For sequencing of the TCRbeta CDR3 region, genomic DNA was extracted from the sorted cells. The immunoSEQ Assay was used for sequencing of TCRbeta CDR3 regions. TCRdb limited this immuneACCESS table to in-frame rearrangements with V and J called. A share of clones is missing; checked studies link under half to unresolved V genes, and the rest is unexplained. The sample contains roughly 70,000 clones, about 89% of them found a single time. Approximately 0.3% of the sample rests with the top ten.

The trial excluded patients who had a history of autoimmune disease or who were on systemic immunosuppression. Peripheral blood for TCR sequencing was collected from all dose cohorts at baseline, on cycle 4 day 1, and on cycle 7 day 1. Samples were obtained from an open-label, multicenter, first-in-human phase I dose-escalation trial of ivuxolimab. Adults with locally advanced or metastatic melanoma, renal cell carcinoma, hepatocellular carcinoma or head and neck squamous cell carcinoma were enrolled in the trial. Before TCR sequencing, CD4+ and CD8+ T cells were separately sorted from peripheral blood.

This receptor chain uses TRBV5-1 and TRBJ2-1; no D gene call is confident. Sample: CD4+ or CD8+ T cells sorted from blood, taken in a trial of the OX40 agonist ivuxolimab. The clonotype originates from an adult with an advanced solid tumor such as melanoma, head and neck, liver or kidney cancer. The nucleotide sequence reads TGCGCCAGCAGCTTGGGTCGGAGCTCCTACAATGAGCAGTTCTTC. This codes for CASSLGRSSYNEQFF.